The present entry profiles one TCR beta chain with its context. Its antigen is not identified. All of the donors resided in Nashville, Tennessee, and each was a Caucasian adult. The record originates from a study of shared clonotypes between healthy human individuals. Study-wide findings and caveats: It was the non-shared clonotypes that had lower generation probabilities than clonotypes shared by all four donors. Sequencing depth was expected to influence donor clonotype sharing.

The V gene's germline CDR1 is MGHRA and CDR2 YSYEKL. The CDR3 contains 15 residues. V lost 3 bases, J lost 6 bases, and 5 bases stayed unmatched. The authors loaded about 200 ng DNA, roughly 33,000 T cell genomes, into sorted-subset replicate PCRs. Data came from immunoSEQ multiplex PCR; TCRdb stores just in-frame clones and leaves some out. The table includes a few million clones, around 95% detected once. Sequencing used naive CD4+ T cells sorted from blood. The subset is: CD45RA+ positively selected. The source of this sequence is a man younger than 35 in good health. The rearrangement joins TRBV4-1 to TRBJ1-1; the match to TRBD1 covers 12 bases. For the CDR3, the DNA is TGCGCCAGCAGCCAGCCCGGGACAGGGGGCCCTGAAGCTTTCTTT. It codes for CASSQPGTGGPEAFF.